This T cell receptor beta chain appears in the sequencing data of a study of T cell responses to AZD1222 COVID-19 vaccine. Study results and limitations: Among spike-specific TCRs, nearly half reportedly target unmutated variant regions. Spike-specific TCRs gained breadth and depth after people received two AZD1222 doses.

The table came from immunoSEQ multiplex PCR; TCRdb's copy has only in-frame clones and leaves some out. The sample has about 86,000 clones; about 88% are singletons. Trimming shortened V by 4 bases and J by 1 base, and 11 bases separated the two germline ends. Germline CDR1 and CDR2: SGHRS and YFSETQ. The CDR3 extends over 14 amino acids. With regard to this clone: The target antigen is unknown.

This chain connects TRBV5-1 to TRBJ1-1; the D gene is possibly TRBD1 (6 bases). The input for sequencing was peripheral blood, taken 28 days after the second AZD1222 dose. The TCR originated in an adult who received the AZD1222 COVID-19 vaccine. CDR3 amino acids: CASSAGQPNTEAFF. The CDR3, as DNA: TGCGCCAGCAGCGCTGGACAGCCGAACACTGAAGCTTTCTTT.